This record concerns one T cell receptor (beta chain) sequence. Antigen: not known. This CDR3 has 13 amino acids. V gave up 7 bases and J gave up 2 bases, with 12 bases separating them. The V gene's germline CDR1 is SNHLY and CDR2 FYNNEI. Sequencing templates came from extracted RNA that was reverse transcribed into cDNA. The assay was immunoSEQ multiplex PCR, and TCRdb's table has in-frame clones only and misses some. Of about 140,000 clones in the sample, 45% to 60% were seen once. The data were taken from a study of CD8+ T cells in alopecia areata. Study at large: The drug, oral tofacitinib, was given to treated patients at 5 to 10 mg twice daily.

Peripheral blood and lesional scalp punch biopsies were taken from alopecia areata patients. From PBMCs, CD4+ and CD8+ T cells were sorted. The study, taken as a whole, reports: Higher clonality and more expanded CD8+ clones appeared in lesional than normal scalp.

The chain joins TRBV2 to TRBJ2-7; D could derive from TRBD1 or TRBD2 (5 bases each). The sequence came from a human donor with alopecia areata. The sample in question was CD4+ T cells sorted from blood, obtained at week 0. The CDR3 bases are TGTGCCAGCATCCGGGGCAAAACCTACGAGCAGTACTTC. Its translation: CASIRGKTYEQYF.